One sample yielded the 23 T cell receptor beta chains listed below, sequenced in a study of blood T cell repertoires in COVID-19. Profiled with immunoSEQ multiplex PCR; TCRdb holds only in-frame clones, not every one. Of fewer than 250,000 clones listed, less than 90% are singletons. The source material was peripheral blood. Receptors were obtained from a man aged 70-80 years with acute or convalescent COVID-19.

V is TRBV5-1 and J is TRBJ2-3; tentatively, D is TRBD2 (5 bases). The germline CDR1 and CDR2 sequences are SGHRS and YFSETQ. V lost 1 base, J lost 4 bases, and 10 bases lay in between. CDR3 length: 14 amino acids. The CDR3 region is CASSLQEGSDTQYF. CDR3 sequence (DNA): TGCGCCAGCAGCTTGCAAGAGGGTTCAGATACGCAGTATTTT.

The rearrangement links TRBV6-2 or TRBV6-3 to TRBJ2-2; 11 bases fit TRBD2. V was pared by 7 bases and J by 7 bases, with 8 bases of the junction left unmatched. The CDR3 loop spans 15 amino acids. Germline V gives CDR1 MNHEY, CDR2 SVGEGT. The CDR3 nucleotides read TGTGCCAGCACCCCTAGCGGGAGGTTTCACGGGGAGCTGTTTTTT. It yields the protein CASTPSGRFHGELFF.

This chain links TRBV10-3 with TRBJ1-3; D might be TRBD1 (5 bases). The CDR3 spans 16 residues. Germline V gene data show CDR1 as ENHRY and CDR2 as SYGVKD. V was pared by 0 bases and J by 0 bases, with 9 bases between. The CDR3 protein is CAISESVGGSGNTIYF. DNA for the CDR3: TGTGCCATCAGTGAGTCGGTGGGGGGCTCTGGAAACACCATATATTTT.

V usage is TRBV5-5 and J usage is TRBJ1-3; the D gene is possibly TRBD1 (5 bases). Germline CDR1 and CDR2: SGHKS and YYEKEE (reference sequence). V lost 5 bases to trimming and J lost 2 bases, with 14 bases between them. This CDR3 has 15 amino acids. This CDR3 reads CASSPDSLPGNTIYF. The CDR3 bases are TGTGCCAGCAGTCCTGACAGTTTACCTGGAAACACCATATATTTT.

The genes are TRBV5-8 and TRBJ1-1; no firm D call. CDR3 length equals 14 residues. V was cut by 3 bases and J by 6 bases, with 15 bases left in between. Germline V CDR1 and CDR2: SGHTS, YDEGEE. In DNA, the CDR3 is TGTGCCAGCAGCTCCCCGGGAGGTTGGCCTGAAGCTTTCTTT. This translates into CASSSPGGWPEAFF.

The rearrangement joins TRBV19 to TRBJ1-2, with 8 nucleotides matching TRBD1. This CDR3 is 15 amino acids long. Looked up from germline, CDR1 is LNHDA and CDR2 is SQIVND (reference sequence). The V gene end was trimmed by 5 bases and the J gene end by 2 bases; junction bases not matched to a gene: 7. The CDR3 loop is CASSFAGTGNYGYTF. The CDR3 DNA follows: TGTGCCAGTAGTTTCGCCGGGACAGGCAACTATGGCTACACCTTC.

The chain links TRBV7-9 to TRBJ2-1; TRBD2 might be the D (5 bases). The CDR3 has 15 residues. V lost 8 bases and J lost 0, with 14 bases in between. The germline CDR1 and CDR2 sequences are SEHNR and FQNEAQ (reference sequence). CDR3 loop: CASWEFSSSYNEQFF. For the CDR3, the DNA is TGTGCCAGCTGGGAGTTCAGTAGCTCCTACAATGAGCAGTTCTTC.

The gene calls are TRBV25-1 and TRBJ1-2; D is uncertain. Looked up from germline, CDR1 is MGHDK and CDR2 is SYGVNS. The V end was cut by 1 base, the J end by 6 bases, with 15 bases between. The CDR3 runs 15 residues. The CDR3, as DNA: TGTGCCAGCAGTGAATCAGCGGGCAGGTCGGATGGCTACACCTTC. Translating gives CASSESAGRSDGYTF.

The rearrangement joins TRBV9 to TRBJ2-3; D is unclear. The CDR3 runs to 13 residues. Trimming shortened V by 0 bases and J by 5 bases, and 7 bases separated the two germline ends. Germline CDR1 is SGDLS and CDR2 is YYNGEE. CDR3 nucleotide sequence: TGTGCCAGCAGCGTAGGAGCCGGAGATACGCAGTATTTT. It translates to CASSVGAGDTQYF.

The chain links TRBV4-2 to TRBJ2-1; 11 nucleotides line up with TRBD2. CDR1 and CDR2 (germline): LGHNA, YNFKEQ. J was trimmed by 7 bases and V by 2 bases; bases with no gene match: 10. The CDR3 loop spans 17 amino acids. The CDR3: CASSQSRAASGRNEQFF. The CDR3 coding sequence is TGTGCCAGCAGCCAAAGTAGGGCGGCTAGCGGGAGGAATGAGCAGTTCTTC.

Concerning this clone itself: Other DNA sequences in this specimen translate into the identical CDR3. The chain has TRBV19 and TRBJ1-5; D ambiguous. Per germline, CDR1 LNHDA and CDR2 SQIVND (reference sequence). The CDR3 has 12 residues. V was pared by 7 bases and J by 4 bases, with 8 bases between. CDR3 sequence reads: CASNGGNQPQHF. In DNA form, the CDR3 reads TGTGCCAGTAATGGCGGGAATCAGCCCCAGCATTTT.

The chain couples TRBV20-1 to TRBJ2-5; TRBD2 agrees at 10 bases. The germline V gene encodes CDR1 DFQATT and CDR2 SNEGSKA (reference sequence). The CDR3 consists of 15 residues. V trimming: 3 bases; J trimming: 3 bases; junction bases outside the gene matches: 7. The CDR3 sequence is CSASIGTSGEETQYF. The CDR3 coding sequence is TGCAGTGCTAGTATTGGCACTAGCGGGGAAGAGACCCAGTACTTC.

The rearrangement uses TRBV6-5 and TRBJ1-2, with no clear D. The germline V gene has CDR1 MNHEY and CDR2 SVGAGI. The CDR3 length is 12 residues. Trimming pared 4 bases from V and 3 bases from J, leaving 6 bases between. This chain's CDR3 is CASSSIDYGYTF. The CDR3 DNA sequence: TGTGCCAGCAGTTCCATAGACTATGGCTACACCTTC.

The genes are TRBV19 and TRBJ2-3; D perhaps matches TRBD1 (6 bases). Germline CDR1 reads LNHDA; CDR2 reads SQIVND (reference sequence). The CDR3 loop spans 15 amino acids. V was shortened by 5 bases and J by 4 bases, with 16 bases between the two germline ends. DNA for the CDR3: TGTGCCAGTAGTGCACAGGGTGGAATAGCAGATACGCAGTATTTT. It specifies CASSAQGGIADTQYF. Variable domain in full (rest from reference TRBV19 and TRBJ2-3): DGGITQSPKYLFRKEGQNVTLSCEQNLNHDAMYWYRQDPGQGLRLIYYSQIVNDFQKGDIAEGYSVSREKKESFPLTVTSAQKNPTAFYLCASSAQGGIADTQYFGPGTRLTVL.

V and J are TRBV10-3 and TRBJ1-2; D perhaps matches TRBD1 (5 bases). In germline, CDR1 is ENHRY, CDR2 SYGVKD. The CDR3 runs to 15 residues. Trimming took 2 bases from V and 0 from J, leaving 10 bases between them. The DNA for the CDR3 is TGTGCCATCAGTGAGGCAGGGCAAGCTAACTATGGCTACACCTTC. It specifies CAISEAGQANYGYTF.

The chain has TRBV5-1 and TRBJ2-7; D not resolved. V gave up 2 bases and J gave up 0 bases, with 9 bases separating them. This CDR3 comprises 14 residues. Germline CDR1 reads SGHRS; CDR2 reads YFSETQ. The CDR3 DNA follows: TGCGCCAGCAGCTTAGCGAGGAGCTCCTACGAGCAGTACTTC. It specifies CASSLARSSYEQYF.

The rearrangement uses TRBV5-1 and TRBJ2-1; 7 positions match TRBD2. J gave up 9 bases and V 1 base, and 10 bases lay outside the gene matches. This CDR3 is 15 amino acids long. Looked up from germline, CDR1 is SGHRS and CDR2 is YFSETQ. The DNA for the CDR3 is TGCGCCAGCAGCTTGTTTCAGCGGGGATTGGGTGAGCAGTTCTTC. This sequence encodes CASSLFQRGLGEQFF.

This rearrangement joins TRBV5-1 to TRBJ2-1; TRBD1 is a possible D gene (5 bases). The CDR3 is 15 residues long. With 4 bases removed from V and 0 bases from J, the gap between germline ends came to 11 bases. CDR1 and CDR2 from the germline V gene are SGHRS and YFSETQ. The CDR3: CASSDQGSSYNEQFF. The DNA of the CDR3 is TGCGCCAGCAGCGATCAGGGAAGCTCCTACAATGAGCAGTTCTTC. Based on the CDR3 plus reference TRBV5-1 and TRBJ2-1, the full variable domain is KAGVTQTPRYLIKTRGQQVTLSCSPISGHRSVSWYQQTPGQGLQFLFEYFSETQRNKGNFPGRFSGRQFSNSRSEMNVSTLELGDSALYLCASSDQGSSYNEQFFGPGTRLTVL.

This rearrangement joins TRBV3-1 (or the pseudogene TRBV3-2) to TRBJ1-5; 8 bases are a match to TRBD1. Germline lookup yields CDR1 LGHDT and CDR2 YNNKEL (reference sequence). The CDR3 has 16 residues. V gave up 1 base and J gave up 0 bases; unmatched junction bases: 2. CDR3 amino acids: CASSQATGGSNQPQHF. CDR3 bases: TGTGCCAGCAGCCAAGCAACAGGGGGTAGCAATCAGCCCCAGCATTTT.

This sequence joins TRBV28 and TRBJ2-7, with TRBD1 matching over 9 bases. The CDR3 runs to 15 residues. Germline CDR1 MDHEN, CDR2 SYDVKM. V trimming: 7 bases; J trimming: 3 bases; junction bases outside the gene matches: 10. The CDR3 sequence is CASTSPGTGFYEQYF. CDR3 DNA: TGTGCCAGCACCTCCCCAGGGACAGGGTTCTACGAGCAGTACTTC. Drawing the rest from reference TRBV28 and TRBJ2-7, the complete variable domain is DVKVTQSSRYLVKRTGEKVFLECVQDMDHENMFWYRQDPGLGLRLIYFSYDVKMKEKGDIPEGYSVSREKKERFSLILESASTNQTSMYLCASTSPGTGFYEQYFGPGTRLTVT.

V is TRBV7-6 and J is TRBJ2-2; possible D gene TRBD1, 6 bases. Trimming took 2 bases from V and 2 from J, leaving 9 bases between them. The CDR3 consists of 15 residues. Germline values: CDR1 SGHVS, CDR2 FNYEAQ. The CDR3 here is CASSLTGQNTGELFF. CDR3 nucleotides: TGTGCCAGCAGCTTAACAGGGCAAAACACCGGGGAGCTGTTTTTT.

The V gene is TRBV7-9, the J gene TRBJ2-7; possibly TRBD1 for D (6 bases). Germline CDR1 and CDR2: SEHNR and FQNEAQ (reference sequence). V gave up 3 bases and J gave up 3 bases, with 12 bases separating them. This CDR3 contains 14 residues. This CDR3 reads CASSFQGTGYEQYF. The CDR3 DNA reads TGTGCCAGCAGCTTCCAGGGGACGGGCTACGAGCAGTACTTC.

J is TRBJ2-6 and V is TRBV19; D might be TRBD2 (5 bases). The CDR3 totals 16 residues. Trimming removed 4 bases from V and 0 bases from J, with 10 bases in between. Germline CDR1 LNHDA, CDR2 SQIVND (reference sequence). The CDR3 DNA sequence: TGTGCCAGTAGTAGGCGGGCCTACTCTGGGGCCAACGTCCTGACTTTC. Its protein is CASSRRAYSGANVLTF. Full variable domain (remainder filled in from reference TRBV19 and TRBJ2-6): DGGITQSPKYLFRKEGQNVTLSCEQNLNHDAMYWYRQDPGQGLRLIYYSQIVNDFQKGDIAEGYSVSREKKESFPLTVTSAQKNPTAFYLCASSRRAYSGANVLTFGAGSRLTVL.